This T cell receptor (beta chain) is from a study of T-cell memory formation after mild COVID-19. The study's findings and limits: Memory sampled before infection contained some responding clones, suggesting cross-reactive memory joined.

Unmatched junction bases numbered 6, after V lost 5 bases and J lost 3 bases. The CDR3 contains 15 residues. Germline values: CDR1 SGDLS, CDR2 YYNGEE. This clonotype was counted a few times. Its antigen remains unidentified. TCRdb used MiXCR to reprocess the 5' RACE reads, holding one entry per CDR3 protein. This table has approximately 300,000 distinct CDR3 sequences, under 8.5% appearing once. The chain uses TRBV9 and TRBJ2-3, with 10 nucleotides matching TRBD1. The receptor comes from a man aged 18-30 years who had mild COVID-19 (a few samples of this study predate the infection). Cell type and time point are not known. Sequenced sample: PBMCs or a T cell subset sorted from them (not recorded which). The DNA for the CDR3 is TGTGCCAGCAGGAGGGGGGACAGGGGAACAGATACGCAGTATTTT. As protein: CASRRGDRGTDTQYF.